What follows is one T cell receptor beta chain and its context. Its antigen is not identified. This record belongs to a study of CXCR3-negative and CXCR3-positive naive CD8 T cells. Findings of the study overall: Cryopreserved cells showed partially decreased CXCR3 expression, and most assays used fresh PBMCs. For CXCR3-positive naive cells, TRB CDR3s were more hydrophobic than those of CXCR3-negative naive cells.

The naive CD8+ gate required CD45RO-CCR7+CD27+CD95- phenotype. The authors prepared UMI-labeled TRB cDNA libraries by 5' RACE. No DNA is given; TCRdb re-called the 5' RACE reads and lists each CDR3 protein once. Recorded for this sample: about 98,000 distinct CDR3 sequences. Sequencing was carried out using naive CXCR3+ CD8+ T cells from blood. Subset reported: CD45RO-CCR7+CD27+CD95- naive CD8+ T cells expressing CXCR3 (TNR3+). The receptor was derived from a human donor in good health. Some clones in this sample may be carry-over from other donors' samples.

The CDR3 sequence: CASSFQTGGGTYNEQFF. The chain recombines TRBV28 with TRBJ2-1; there is no DNA to check the TCRdb D call of TRBD2. CDR1 MDHEN and CDR2 SYDVKM come from the germline V gene. The length of the CDR3 is 17 residues.